This T cell receptor (beta chain) derives from a study of blood T cell repertoires in COVID-19. Study-wide background: Samples taken during acute and convalescent COVID-19 were collected in the United States, Italy and Spain. PBMCs, B-cell-depleted T cells, or T cells were the source of the cDNA or gDNA that made up the material.

This CDR3 contains 13 residues. V trimming: 6 bases; J trimming: 2 bases; junction bases outside the gene matches: 3. Germline lookup yields CDR1 MNHEY and CDR2 SVGAGI. Per the study methods: Reference gene primer amplification yielded estimated nucleated cell counts. Measured with immunoSEQ multiplex PCR; TCRdb has only the in-frame clones, and not every one. V and J calls and clone size come straight from that table; D and trimming were deduced from the DNA. The sample contains roughly 120,000 clones, approximately 80% of which appear only once. The TCR comes from a man between 65 and 80 years old with acute or convalescent COVID-19. The J gene is TRBJ1-2, the V gene TRBV6-5; 7 nucleotides line up with TRBD1. Sequenced: peripheral blood. The CDR3 sequence is CASRDRQNYGYTF. CDR3 DNA: TGTGCCAGCAGGGACAGGCAGAACTATGGCTACACCTTC.